This TCR beta chain was captured by sequencing in a study of OX40 agonist ivuxolimab in advanced cancers. Only in-frame clones appear in the TCRdb table, and some are missing; sequencing was by immunoSEQ multiplex PCR. Of approximately 30,000 clones in the sample, about 92% were seen once. Details on this clone: Its target is not known.

General study points: Clonal expansion was seen in CD4+ and CD8+ blood T cells by week 6 at 0.1 to 3.0 mg/kg. Some patients without response likewise showed low normalized clonal expansion.

This CDR3 contains 12 residues. The V and J ends lost 8 bases and 6 bases respectively, with 11 bases between them. From germline, CDR1 is SGHNT and CDR2 YENEEA. This sequence originates from an adult with an advanced solid tumor such as melanoma, head and neck, liver or kidney cancer. The J gene is TRBJ2-1, the V gene TRBV11-3, with D unresolved. The source was CD4+ or CD8+ T cells sorted from blood, collected in a trial of the OX40 agonist ivuxolimab. For the CDR3, the DNA is TGTGCCAGCGGATCGAACGGCAATGAGCAGTTCTTC. It codes for CASGSNGNEQFF.